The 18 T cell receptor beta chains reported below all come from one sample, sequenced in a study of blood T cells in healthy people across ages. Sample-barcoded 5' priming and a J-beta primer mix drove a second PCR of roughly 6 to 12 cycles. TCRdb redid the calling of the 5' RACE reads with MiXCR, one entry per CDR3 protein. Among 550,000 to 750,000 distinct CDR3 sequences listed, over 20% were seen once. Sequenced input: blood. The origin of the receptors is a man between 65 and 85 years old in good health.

The chain's CDR3 is CASSQDLTGTGAYEQYF. CDR3 coding DNA: TGTGCCAGCAGCCAGGACTTAACCGGGACAGGGGCCTACGAGCAGTACTTC. The chain carries TRBV4-2 and TRBJ2-5; 10 positions agree with TRBD1. The J call may be in error: the DNA end matches TRBJ2-7 better. The CDR3 runs to 17 residues. The germline V gene has CDR1 LGHNA and CDR2 YNFKEQ.

The CDR3 loop is CASSQVTSGSRETQYF. The CDR3 DNA reads TGTGCCAGCAGCCAAGTGACTAGCGGGAGTCGGGAGACCCAGTACTTC. The V call is TRBV5-5, the J call TRBJ2-5; 12 nucleotides agree with TRBD2. CDR3 length: 16 amino acids. The germline CDR1 and CDR2 sequences are SGHKS and YYEKEE (reference sequence). The V and J ends lost 4 bases and 5 bases, in that order; junction bases with no gene match: 9.

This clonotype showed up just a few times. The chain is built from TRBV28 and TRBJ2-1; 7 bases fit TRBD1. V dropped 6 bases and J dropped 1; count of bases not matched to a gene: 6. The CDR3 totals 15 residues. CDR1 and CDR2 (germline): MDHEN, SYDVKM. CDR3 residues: CASRKAGGSYNEQFF. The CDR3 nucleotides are TGTGCCAGCAGAAAAGCAGGGGGTTCCTACAATGAGCAGTTCTTC.

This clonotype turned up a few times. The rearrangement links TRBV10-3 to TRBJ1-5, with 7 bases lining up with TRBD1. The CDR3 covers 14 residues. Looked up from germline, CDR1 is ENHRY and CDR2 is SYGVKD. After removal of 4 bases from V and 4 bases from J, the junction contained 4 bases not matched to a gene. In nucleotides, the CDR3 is TGTGCCATCAGTGGGCAGGGGGATAATCAGCCCCAGCATTTT. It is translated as CAISGQGDNQPQHF.

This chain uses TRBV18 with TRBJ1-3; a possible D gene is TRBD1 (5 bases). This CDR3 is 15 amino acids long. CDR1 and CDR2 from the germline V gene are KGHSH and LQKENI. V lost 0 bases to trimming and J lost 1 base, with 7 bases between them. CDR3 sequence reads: CASSPPGLSGNTIYF. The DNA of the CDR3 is TGTGCCAGCTCACCACCGGGGCTTTCTGGAAACACCATATATTTT.

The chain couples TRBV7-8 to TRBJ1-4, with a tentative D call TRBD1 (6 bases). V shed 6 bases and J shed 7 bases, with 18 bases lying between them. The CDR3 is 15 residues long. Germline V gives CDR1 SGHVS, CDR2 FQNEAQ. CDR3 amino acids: CASSIQGGIGEKLFF. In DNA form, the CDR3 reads TGTGCCAGCAGTATACAGGGTGGTATAGGTGAAAAACTGTTTTTT.

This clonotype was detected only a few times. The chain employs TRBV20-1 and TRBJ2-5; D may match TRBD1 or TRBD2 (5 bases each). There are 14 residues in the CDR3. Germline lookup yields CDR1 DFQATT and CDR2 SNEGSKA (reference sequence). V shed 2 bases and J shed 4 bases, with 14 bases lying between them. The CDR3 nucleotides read TGCAGTGCTAGACCCGGGACGCCTCTAGAGACCCAGTACTTC. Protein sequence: CSARPGTPLETQYF.

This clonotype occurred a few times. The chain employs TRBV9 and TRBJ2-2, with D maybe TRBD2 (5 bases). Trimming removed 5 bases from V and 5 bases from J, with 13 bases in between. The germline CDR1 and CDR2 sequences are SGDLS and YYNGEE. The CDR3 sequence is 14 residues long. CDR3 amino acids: CASSRLLGTGELFF. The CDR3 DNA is TGTGCCAGCAGTAGATTACTAGGAACCGGGGAGCTGTTTTTT.

The CDR3 sequence is CAISESGQPTDTQYF. The CDR3, as DNA: TGTGCCATCAGTGAGTCCGGACAGCCCACAGATACGCAGTATTTT. The chain has TRBV10-3 and TRBJ2-3; D is perhaps TRBD1 (6 bases). V lost 0 bases to trimming and J lost 2 bases, with 9 bases between them. The CDR3 is made up of 15 amino acids. Germline V CDR1 and CDR2: ENHRY, SYGVKD.

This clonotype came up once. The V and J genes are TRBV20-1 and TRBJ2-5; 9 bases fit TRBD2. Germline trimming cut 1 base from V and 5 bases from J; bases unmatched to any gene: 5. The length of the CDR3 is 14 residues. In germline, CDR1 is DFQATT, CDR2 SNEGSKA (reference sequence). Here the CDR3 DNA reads TGCAGTGCTAGAGTACTAAGCGGGAGGGAGACCCAGTACTTC. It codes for CSARVLSGRETQYF.

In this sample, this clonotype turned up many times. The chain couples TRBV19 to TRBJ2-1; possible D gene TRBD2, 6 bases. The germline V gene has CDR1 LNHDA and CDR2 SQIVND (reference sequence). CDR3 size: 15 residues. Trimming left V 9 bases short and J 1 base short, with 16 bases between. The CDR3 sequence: CASQTAGPSYNEQFF. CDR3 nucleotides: TGTGCCAGCCAAACAGCGGGCCCTTCCTACAATGAGCAGTTCTTC.

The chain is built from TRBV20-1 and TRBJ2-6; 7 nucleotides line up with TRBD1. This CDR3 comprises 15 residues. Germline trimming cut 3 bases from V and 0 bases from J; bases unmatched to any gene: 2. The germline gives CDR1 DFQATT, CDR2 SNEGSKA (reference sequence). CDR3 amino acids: CSASTGVSGANVLTF. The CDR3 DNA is TGCAGTGCTAGCACAGGGGTCTCTGGGGCCAACGTCCTGACTTTC.

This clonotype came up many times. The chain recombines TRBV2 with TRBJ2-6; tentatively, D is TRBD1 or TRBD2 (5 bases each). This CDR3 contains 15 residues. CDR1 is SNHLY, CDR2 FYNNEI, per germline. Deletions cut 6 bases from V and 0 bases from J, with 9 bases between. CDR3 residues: CASSEGTSGANVLTF. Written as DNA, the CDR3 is TGTGCCAGCAGCGAGGGGACCTCTGGGGCCAACGTCCTGACTTTC.

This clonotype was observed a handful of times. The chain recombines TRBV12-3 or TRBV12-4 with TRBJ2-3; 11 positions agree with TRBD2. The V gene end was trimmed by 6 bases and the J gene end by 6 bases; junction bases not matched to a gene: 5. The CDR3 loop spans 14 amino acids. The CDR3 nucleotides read TGTGCCAGCAGCCGTAGCGGGGGGGTTGATACGCAGTATTTT. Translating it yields CASSRSGGVDTQYF.

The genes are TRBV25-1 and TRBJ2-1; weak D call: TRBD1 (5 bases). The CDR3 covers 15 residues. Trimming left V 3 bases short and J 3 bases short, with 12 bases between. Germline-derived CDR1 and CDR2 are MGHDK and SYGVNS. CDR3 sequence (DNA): TGTGCCAGCAGTGATCCGCGACAGCTCTACAATGAGCAGTTCTTC. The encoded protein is CASSDPRQLYNEQFF.

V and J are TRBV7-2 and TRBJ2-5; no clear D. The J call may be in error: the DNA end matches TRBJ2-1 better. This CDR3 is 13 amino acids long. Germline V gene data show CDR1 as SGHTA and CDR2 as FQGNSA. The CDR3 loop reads CASSPRVSNEQFF. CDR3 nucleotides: TGTGCCAGCAGCCCCCGAGTGAGCAATGAGCAGTTCTTC.

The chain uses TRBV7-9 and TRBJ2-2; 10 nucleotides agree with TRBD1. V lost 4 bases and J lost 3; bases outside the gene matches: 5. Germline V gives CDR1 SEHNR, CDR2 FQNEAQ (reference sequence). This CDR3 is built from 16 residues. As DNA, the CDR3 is TGTGCCAGCAGCTCGACAGGGGGCGCCGACACCGGGGAGCTGTTTTTT. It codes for CASSSTGGADTGELFF.

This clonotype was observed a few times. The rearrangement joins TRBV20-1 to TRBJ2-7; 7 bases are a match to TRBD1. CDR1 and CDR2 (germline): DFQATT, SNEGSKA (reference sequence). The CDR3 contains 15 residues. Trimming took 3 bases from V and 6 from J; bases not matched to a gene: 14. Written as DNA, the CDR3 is TGCAGTGCTAGGATTCCCGGGACAGAGGACTCCGAGCAGTACTTC. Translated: CSARIPGTEDSEQYF.